This T cell receptor beta chain was found in a study of tumor-infiltrating lymphocytes in oesophageal squamous cell carcinoma. TCRdb processed the PCR reads anew with MiXCR; each CDR3 protein has one entry. The table lists about 15,000 distinct CDR3 sequences, 46% of them singletons. The CDR3 is 14 residues long. Looked up from germline, CDR1 is SGHRS and CDR2 is YFSETQ. The V end lost 4 bases, the J end lost 5 bases, and 14 bases lay between the germline ends. The V gene is TRBV5-1, the J gene TRBJ2-3; D might be TRBD1 or TRBD2, each matching 5 bases. Sequencing was performed on blood. The receptor comes from a male donor with esophageal squamous cell carcinoma. This chain's CDR3 is CASSNSGAQDTQYF. CDR3 nucleotide sequence: TGCGCCAGCAGCAATTCCGGGGCCCAAGATACGCAGTATTTT.